Below are 21 T cell receptor beta chains sequenced from a single sample in a study of early stage breast cancer tumors. Some clones are missing from TCRdb's copy, which holds only in-frame ones; the method was immunoSEQ multiplex PCR. Found here are about 3,300 clones, 64% of them singletons; the top ten hold 16%. Material for sequencing was breast tumor tissue. These receptors were taken from a person aged 40-50 years with breast cancer.

The chain carries TRBV4-1 and TRBJ2-1, with D tentatively TRBD1 (5 bases). The CDR3 loop spans 17 amino acids. V dropped 5 bases and J dropped 0 bases, with 17 bases sitting between them. Germline values: CDR1 MGHRA, CDR2 YSYEKL. The CDR3 here is CASSILGAPSSYNEQFF. For the CDR3, the DNA is TGCGCCAGCAGCATTCTTGGGGCTCCTAGCTCCTACAATGAGCAGTTCTTC.

V is TRBV11-2 and J is TRBJ2-7; the D gene is possibly TRBD2 (5 bases). Trimming shortened V by 6 bases and J by 6 bases, and 12 bases separated the two germline ends. The CDR3 totals 12 residues. The germline V gene encodes CDR1 SGHAT and CDR2 FQNNGV. The CDR3 DNA follows: TGTGCCAGCAGATCGGCGGGTCGCGAGCAGTACTTC. The encoded protein is CASRSAGREQYF.

This rearrangement joins TRBV12-5 to TRBJ2-5; TRBD2 agrees at 14 bases. V shed 10 bases, J shed 2 bases, and the junction held 6 bases outside the gene matches. Looked up from germline, CDR1 is LGHNT and CDR2 is FRNRAP. The CDR3 is 15 residues long. CDR3 coding DNA: TGTGCTACGGGACTAGCGGGAGACGGGCAAGAGACCCAGTACTTC. It encodes CATGLAGDGQETQYF. Full variable domain (outside the CDR3, taken from reference TRBV12-5 and TRBJ2-5): DARVTQTPRHKVTEMGQEVTMRCQPILGHNTVFWYRQTMMQGLELLAYFRNRAPLDDSGMPKDRFSAEMPDATLATLKIQPSEPRDSAVYFCATGLAGDGQETQYFGPGTRLLVL.

The chain has TRBV9 and TRBJ2-3, with D tentatively TRBD1 or TRBD2 (5 bases each). The J call may be wrong; the DNA end is better matched by TRBJ2-5. CDR1 SGDLS and CDR2 YYNGEE come from the germline V gene. The CDR3 sequence is 15 residues long. The CDR3 sequence: CASSVASQGGETQYF. The CDR3 nucleotides are TGTGCCAGCAGCGTAGCTAGCCAGGGCGGAGAGACCCAGTACTTC.

CDR3 DNA sequence: TGTGCCAGCAGCTTAGCCCCGGGACTTACCGGGGAGCTGTTTTTT. Protein product: CASSLAPGLTGELFF. The chain has TRBV11-1 and TRBJ2-2; TRBD2 is a possible D gene (6 bases). Deletions cut 0 bases from V and 5 bases from J, with 10 bases between. CDR1 SGHAT and CDR2 FQDESV come from the germline V gene (reference sequence). The CDR3 loop spans 15 amino acids.

The chain employs TRBV11-2 and TRBJ1-6, with 11 bases matching TRBD1. The V and J ends lost 2 bases and 8 bases, in that order; junction bases with no gene match: 2. Germline-derived CDR1 and CDR2 are SGHAT and FQNNGV. The CDR3 extends over 15 amino acids. The CDR3: CASSLMGQGDSPLHF. The CDR3 region has the DNA TGTGCCAGCAGCTTAATGGGACAGGGGGATTCACCCCTCCACTTT.

In its sample, this clone ranks as large. The chain has TRBV2 and TRBJ2-7; D unresolved. Germline-derived CDR1 and CDR2 are SNHLY and FYNNEI. The CDR3 covers 14 residues. V shed 3 bases and J shed 3 bases, with 12 bases lying between them. The CDR3 region has the DNA TGTGCCAGCAGTGAGGCGCGCGGTATCTACGAGCAGTACTTC. It codes for CASSEARGIYEQYF.

V usage is TRBV9 and J usage is TRBJ1-2; a weak D match, TRBD1 (6 bases). V was clipped by 0 bases and J by 5 bases, with 8 bases between them. The V gene's germline CDR1 is SGDLS and CDR2 YYNGEE. This CDR3 contains 13 residues. CDR3 amino acids: CASSVGGGYGYTF. CDR3 bases: TGTGCCAGCAGCGTAGGAGGGGGGTATGGCTACACCTTC.

The rearrangement joins TRBV11-1 to TRBJ1-1; D may be TRBD1 (6 bases). The V and J ends lost 2 bases and 4 bases respectively, with 11 bases between them. There are 14 residues in the CDR3. The germline V gene encodes CDR1 SGHAT and CDR2 FQDESV (reference sequence). The CDR3 DNA follows: TGTGCCAGCAGCTTAATGGGGGCTGGCACTGAAGCTTTCTTT. As protein: CASSLMGAGTEAFF. Looking up the rest from reference TRBV11-1 and TRBJ1-1 gives the full variable domain: EAEVAQSPRYKITEKSQAVAFWCDPISGHATLYWYRQILGQGPELLVQFQDESVVDDSQLPKDRFSAERLKGVDSTLKIQPAELGDSAMYLCASSLMGAGTEAFFGQGTRLTVV.

The V call is TRBV29-1, the J call TRBJ2-1; maybe TRBD2 (6 bases). Germline assignment: CDR1 SQVTM and CDR2 ANQGSEA. V lost 7 bases to trimming and J lost 6 bases, with 19 bases between them. CDR3 size: 14 residues. In DNA, the CDR3 is TGCAGCGGAAACGGGAGACTATATGGCAATGAGCAGTTCTTC. Translating it yields CSGNGRLYGNEQFF.

The rearrangement links TRBV6-1 to TRBJ2-7; possibly TRBD2 for D (5 bases). The CDR3 length is 13 residues. Germline lookup yields CDR1 MNHNS and CDR2 SASEGT. V lost 8 bases, J lost 3 bases, and 14 bases lay in between. CDR3 nucleotides: TGTGCCAGCCTTTTTCCTGCGGGCTACGAGCAGTACTTC. Translating gives CASLFPAGYEQYF.

The chain recombines TRBV7-9 with TRBJ1-1; no reliable D call. With 5 bases removed from V and 5 bases from J, the gap between germline ends came to 9 bases. The CDR3 runs to 12 residues. CDR1 is SEHNR and CDR2 is FQNEAQ in the germline V gene (reference sequence). The CDR3 reads CASSPFGTEAFF. CDR3 nucleotides: TGTGCCAGCAGCCCGTTTGGTACTGAAGCTTTCTTT.

The V gene is TRBV10-3, the J gene TRBJ2-2, with a tentative D call TRBD2 (5 bases). This CDR3 has 13 amino acids. Germline values: CDR1 ENHRY, CDR2 SYGVKD. The V end lost 3 bases, the J end lost 4 bases, and 6 bases lay between the germline ends. CDR3 residues: CAISDLATGELFF. The CDR3, as DNA: TGTGCCATCAGTGATCTAGCCACCGGGGAGCTGTTTTTT.

The chain is built from TRBV28 and TRBJ1-1; D unclear. The CDR3 runs to 15 residues. Trimming took off 2 bases at V and 0 bases at J, with 10 bases between the two ends. The V gene's germline CDR1 is MDHEN and CDR2 SYDVKM. In DNA, the CDR3 is TGTGCCAGCAGTTTAATCCGATCCATGAACACTGAAGCTTTCTTT. Encoded protein: CASSLIRSMNTEAFF.

This sequence joins TRBV19 and TRBJ2-5, with a tentative D call TRBD2 (5 bases). The germline CDR1 and CDR2 sequences are LNHDA and SQIVND (reference sequence). The CDR3 sequence is 14 residues long. Trimming took off 4 bases at V and 11 bases at J, with 20 bases between the two ends. CDR3 nucleotide sequence: TGTGCCAGTAGTACTGGTCTAGCCGCCTGGGAGCAGTACTTC. Amino acids: CASSTGLAAWEQYF.

This chain joins TRBV4-3 and TRBJ2-7; tentatively, D is TRBD2 (5 bases). The CDR3 spans 14 residues. Per the germline V gene, CDR1 is LGHNA and CDR2 is YSLEER. V was trimmed by 0 bases and J by 5 bases, leaving 11 bases between them. The CDR3 spells CASSQDLARDEQYV. CDR3 sequence (DNA): TGCGCCAGCAGCCAAGATCTCGCGAGGGACGAGCAGTACGTC.

By proportion, this clone is hyperexpanded. The chain couples TRBV7-9 to TRBJ2-7, with TRBD1 as a possible D gene (5 bases). Per germline, CDR1 SEHNR and CDR2 FQNEAQ (reference sequence). The V gene lost 4 bases and the J gene lost 6 bases, with 22 bases spanning the gap. The CDR3 spans 16 residues. CDR3 amino acids: CASSSMTEQVGLEQYF. CDR3 coding DNA: TGTGCCAGCAGCTCTATGACCGAACAGGTGGGTCTCGAGCAGTACTTC.

This clone is labeled large. J is TRBJ2-7 and V is TRBV9, with D possibly matching TRBD2 (7 bases). This CDR3 is built from 16 residues. Trimming pared 3 bases from V and 3 bases from J, leaving 19 bases between. CDR1 and CDR2 from the germline V gene are SGDLS and YYNGEE. Written as DNA, the CDR3 is TGTGCCAGCAGCGCCCGTGGGGGGGCAGGGGTCTACGAGCAGTACTTC. Its protein product is CASSARGGAGVYEQYF.

There are a few counts of this clone. The chain couples TRBV13 to TRBJ1-2; unclear D gene. CDR1 and CDR2 (germline): PRHDT, FYEKMQ (reference sequence). V lost 7 bases, J lost 2 bases, and 14 bases lay in between. There are 14 residues in the CDR3. CDR3 DNA sequence: TGTGCCAGCACTAAGACGGGGTCGAACTATGGCTACACCTTC. This codes for CASTKTGSNYGYTF.

This sequence joins TRBV28 and TRBJ2-3; 8 nucleotides agree with TRBD2. The CDR3 totals 15 residues. The germline V gene encodes CDR1 MDHEN and CDR2 SYDVKM. Losses at the gene ends were 3 bases for V and 2 bases for J; bases not matched to a gene: 4. The CDR3 DNA follows: TGTGCCAGCAGTTTCCGCGGGGGGCCCACAGATACGCAGTATTTT. Translating gives CASSFRGGPTDTQYF.

This clone is judged large. This chain joins TRBV5-1 and TRBJ2-3, with unresolved D. The CDR3 has 14 amino acids. Germline values: CDR1 SGHRS, CDR2 YFSETQ. V was clipped by 0 bases and J by 3 bases, with 8 bases between them. For the CDR3, the DNA is TGCGCCAGCAGCTTGGATTCCGGAACAGATACGCAGTATTTT. This sequence encodes CASSLDSGTDTQYF.